A selection of T cell receptor beta chains follows, all from one sample in a study of shared clonotypes between healthy human individuals. Profiled with immunoSEQ multiplex PCR; TCRdb holds only in-frame clones, not every one. The table shows 530,000 or so clones, with 75% to 80% occurring only once. Sequenced sample: PBMCs. Every receptor here comes from a woman in her forties in good health. Some clones in this sample may be carry-over from other donors' samples. CDR3s include the opening cysteine and the closing phenylalanine or tryptophan. The D gene is left open where the match is weak. For some rows the clone size is stated as once, few or many, or as a class when expanded; others skip it.

D: TRBD1; size: -; V: TRBV11-1; J: TRBJ2-2; DNA: TGTGCCAGCAGCTCAAGACAGGGTCAGAACACCGGGGAGCTGTTTTTT; CDR3: CASSSRQGQNTGELFF
D: -; size: -; V: TRBV7-9; J: TRBJ1-5; DNA: TGTGCCAGCAGCTTAGAGCCTCAGCCCCAGCATTTT; CDR3: CASSLEPQPQHF
D: -; size: -; V: TRBV4-3; J: TRBJ1-2; DNA: TGCGCCAGCAGCCACAGGGCAGGCGCTGCTCGGGGCTACACCTTC; CDR3: CASSHRAGAARGYTF
D: TRBD1; size: once; V: TRBV5-1; J: TRBJ2-7; DNA: TGCGCCAGCAGCCTTGGGGACAGGGGGCTCGAGCAGTACTTC; CDR3: CASSLGDRGLEQYF
D: -; size: -; V: TRBV7-9; J: TRBJ2-2; DNA: TGTGCCAGCAGCGTGGGACACCCAAACACCGGGGAGCTGTTTTTT; CDR3: CASSVGHPNTGELFF
D: -; size: -; V: TRBV5-1; J: TRBJ2-1; DNA: TGCGCCAGCAGCTTGGCCTCCCTAGCCTCCTACAATGAGCAGTTCTTC; CDR3: CASSLASLASYNEQFF
D: -; size: -; V: TRBV11-1; J: TRBJ2-5; DNA: TGTGCCAGCAGCTCAAGGTTGGAGTCACCAGAGACCCAGTACTTC; CDR3: CASSSRLESPETQYF
D: TRBD1; size: few; V: TRBV6-5; J: TRBJ2-7; DNA: TGTGCCAGCAGTTATACCGGGACAGACGAGCAGTACTTC; CDR3: CASSYTGTDEQYF
D: TRBD2; size: -; V: TRBV30; J: TRBJ2-7; DNA: TGTGCCTGCGGTTCCGACAGACTAGCGGGGAGCTCCTACGAGCAGTACTTC; CDR3: CACGSDRLAGSSYEQYF
D: TRBD1; size: -; V: TRBV23-1; J: TRBJ1-4; DNA: TGCGCCAGCAGTCAAAGACAGGGGGTAAATAAAACTAATGAAAAACTGTTTTTT; CDR3: CASSQRQGVNKTNEKLFF
D: TRBD1; size: -; V: TRBV29-1; J: TRBJ1-1; DNA: TGCAGCGCCAGGACAGGCGATTTGAACACTGAAGCTTTCTTT; CDR3: CSARTGDLNTEAFF
D: -; size: -; V: TRBV4-3; J: TRBJ2-1; DNA: TGCGCCAGCGGACTGGGGGGTAGGAATGAGCAGTTCTTC; CDR3: CASGLGGRNEQFF
D: TRBD2; size: -; V: TRBV19; J: TRBJ2-6; DNA: TGTGCCAGTAGTCCGAGACTAGCGGGCCGCTCTGGGGCCAACGTCCTGACTTTC; CDR3: CASSPRLAGRSGANVLTF
D: TRBD2; size: many; V: TRBV7-2; J: TRBJ2-7; DNA: TGTGCCAGCAGTAAAGGACTAGCGGACTACGAGCAGTACTTC; CDR3: CASSKGLADYEQYF
D: -; size: -; V: TRBV29-1; J: TRBJ1-1; DNA: TGCAGCGTAAGACAGGTGGATGCTGAAGCTTTCTTT; CDR3: CSVRQVDAEAFF
D: -; size: many; V: TRBV7-2; J: TRBJ2-3; DNA: TGTGCCAGCAGCTTACAAGCGGTTAGCACAGATACGCAGTATTTT; CDR3: CASSLQAVSTDTQYF
D: -; size: -; V: TRBV18; J: TRBJ2-1; DNA: TGTGCCAGCTCACCAGACTGGGCTAGCCCTGAGCAGTTCTTC; CDR3: CASSPDWASPEQFF
D: -; size: -; V: TRBV4-2; J: TRBJ1-2; DNA: TGTGCCAGCAGCTTGATCAACGGCCACTCCTATGGCTACACCTTC; CDR3: CASSLINGHSYGYTF
D: -; size: -; V: TRBV27; J: TRBJ2-3; DNA: TGTGCCAGCAGTCCGTCCACAGATACGCAGTATTTT; CDR3: CASSPSTDTQYF
D: -; size: -; V: TRBV6-1; J: TRBJ1-2; DNA: TGTGCCAGCAGTGAAAATCGACAGCTTCGGGGCTACACCTTC; CDR3: CASSENRQLRGYTF
D: TRBD2; size: -; V: TRBV30; J: TRBJ2-3; DNA: TGTGCCTGGAGTGCCGGGACTAGCGGATTTACTTCCACAGATACGCAGTATTTT; CDR3: CAWSAGTSGFTSTDTQYF
D: -; size: -; V: TRBV9; J: TRBJ2-7; DNA: TGTGCCAGCAGCGTAGCCCCGGAAATCTACGAGCAGTACTTC; CDR3: CASSVAPEIYEQYF
D: -; size: -; V: TRBV5-1; J: TRBJ2-5; DNA: TGCGCCAGCAGCTTGGACGTAAGAGGGCGCAGGCAAATAGAGACCCAGTACTTC; CDR3: CASSLDVRGRRQIETQYF
D: -; size: few; V: TRBV28; J: TRBJ2-1; DNA: TGTGCCAGCAGAGGATCGGGAGCCCCAGGTGAGCAGTTCTTC; CDR3: CASRGSGAPGEQFF
D: -; size: few; V: TRBV19; J: TRBJ1-5; DNA: TGTGCCAGTAGTATAGGGGCCCAGGGGAGCGCGAATCAGCCCCAGCATTTT; CDR3: CASSIGAQGSANQPQHF
D: -; size: -; V: TRBV28; J: TRBJ2-6; DNA: TGTGCCAGCAGTTTAAGGGGTTTGGCCCTGACTTTC; CDR3: CASSLRGLALTF
D: -; size: -; V: TRBV6-1; J: TRBJ1-2; DNA: TGTGCCAGCAGTGAGGCTCAGTACACCTTC; CDR3: CASSEAQYTF
D: TRBD1; size: few; V: TRBV29-1; J: TRBJ2-7; DNA: TGCAGCGTTCAAATACAGGGGATCGGCGAGCAGTACTTC; CDR3: CSVQIQGIGEQYF
D: -; size: -; V: TRBV4-1; J: TRBJ2-1; DNA: TGCGCCAGCAGCCAAGAAGCAAGCGGGTCCTACAATGAGCAGTTCTTC; CDR3: CASSQEASGSYNEQFF
D: -; size: -; V: TRBV29-1; J: TRBJ2-1; DNA: TGCAGCGGCGATGGGCGTGGGCTTCGAGGGTGGGATGAGCAGTTCTTC; CDR3: CSGDGRGLRGWDEQFF
D: TRBD1; size: once; V: TRBV4-3; J: TRBJ2-7; DNA: TGCGCCAGCAGCCGAGACAGGGGGCAAGTTGTGTACGAGCAGTACTTC; CDR3: CASSRDRGQVVYEQYF
D: -; size: -; V: TRBV5-4; J: TRBJ1-4; DNA: TGTGCCAGCAGCTTGAAGACCGGTGGCGCAACTAATGAAAAACTGTTTTTT; CDR3: CASSLKTGGATNEKLFF
D: -; size: -; V: TRBV5-1; J: TRBJ2-7; DNA: TGCGCCAGCAGCTTGGAACCCCCCCGGCAGTACTTC; CDR3: CASSLEPPRQYF
D: TRBD2; size: -; V: TRBV5-6; J: TRBJ2-3; DNA: TGTGCCAGCAGCTACCCGGGGGGGGCGAGAGATACGCAGTATTTT; CDR3: CASSYPGGARDTQYF
D: -; size: -; V: TRBV7-9; J: TRBJ2-2; DNA: TGTGCCAGCAGCTCTTCGAGCACCGGGGAGCTGTTTTTT; CDR3: CASSSSSTGELFF
D: -; size: -; V: TRBV5-4; J: TRBJ1-3; DNA: TGTGCCAGCAGCTTGAACCTGGGAGCGGTCATGGGAAACACCATATATTTT; CDR3: CASSLNLGAVMGNTIYF
D: TRBD2; size: -; V: TRBV11-3; J: TRBJ2-2; DNA: TGTGCCAGCAGCCCGAGAGCGGGAGGGAACACCGGGGAGCTGTTTTTT; CDR3: CASSPRAGGNTGELFF
D: TRBD2; size: -; V: TRBV27; J: TRBJ2-1; DNA: TGTGCCAGCAGCCCGAGCGGGAGCCACTACAATGAGCAGTTCTTC; CDR3: CASSPSGSHYNEQFF
D: TRBD2; size: few; V: TRBV5-4; J: TRBJ2-7; DNA: TGTGCCAGCAGCCCGACTAGCGGGGCCGGGTACTACGAGCAGTACTTC; CDR3: CASSPTSGAGYYEQYF
D: -; size: few; V: TRBV9; J: TRBJ2-7; DNA: TGTGCCAGCAGCGTAGGGGGCGGGGCATCCGAGCAGTACTTC; CDR3: CASSVGGGASEQYF
D: -; size: many; V: TRBV10-2; J: TRBJ2-7; DNA: TGCGCCAGCTGCAGACTGGCCAGCTCCTACGAGCAGTACTTC; CDR3: CASCRLASSYEQYF
D: TRBD2; size: -; V: TRBV6-5; J: TRBJ2-3; DNA: TGTGCCAGCCGGAGCCTAGCGGGAGTAGCAGATACGCAGTATTTT; CDR3: CASRSLAGVADTQYF
D: TRBD2; size: few; V: TRBV4-3; J: TRBJ2-1; DNA: TGCGCCAGCAGCCAAGATCCGAGCGGGAGTTACGATGAGCAGTTCTTC; CDR3: CASSQDPSGSYDEQFF
D: -; size: -; V: TRBV7-2; J: TRBJ2-3; DNA: TGTGCCAGCAGCGTACTGTCTAGCACAGATACGCAGTATTTT; CDR3: CASSVLSSTDTQYF
D: TRBD1; size: -; V: TRBV2; J: TRBJ1-5; DNA: TGTGCCAGCAGCATGACACAGGGGGGCAAATATAGCAATCAGCCCCAGCATTTT; CDR3: CASSMTQGGKYSNQPQHF
D: TRBD1; size: -; V: TRBV7-2; J: TRBJ1-1; DNA: TGTGCCAGCAGCTTAGCTACAGGGGGCCTGAACACTGAAGCTTTCTTT; CDR3: CASSLATGGLNTEAFF
D: -; size: -; V: TRBV27; J: TRBJ2-2; DNA: TGTGCCAGCAGTCCCCACGGGGCTGGGACCGGGGAGCTGTTTTTT; CDR3: CASSPHGAGTGELFF
D: -; size: many; V: TRBV28; J: TRBJ2-7; DNA: TGTGCCAGCAGCCGACAGGCACCCTACGAGCAGTACTTC; CDR3: CASSRQAPYEQYF
D: TRBD2; size: -; V: TRBV5-1; J: TRBJ2-7; DNA: TGCGCCAGCAGCTTGATCCTAGCGGAGGCCTACGAGCAGTACTTC; CDR3: CASSLILAEAYEQYF
D: TRBD2; size: -; V: TRBV10-3; J: TRBJ2-1; DNA: TGTGCCATCAGTGATAGTGGGCTAGCGGGAGGGGAGCAGTTCTTC; CDR3: CAISDSGLAGGEQFF